This TCR beta chain derives from a study of human versus mouse CDR3 diversity and MHC coevolution. Germline trimming cut 6 bases from V and 5 bases from J; bases unmatched to any gene: 9. Germline-derived CDR1 and CDR2 are MNHNS and SASEGT. This CDR3 has 14 amino acids. Method: immunoSEQ multiplex PCR; TCRdb's copy keeps in-frame clones and lacks some. The sample contains roughly 81,000 clones, approximately 92% of which appear only once. Cells were CD45RO-negative CD62L-positive naive CD4 T cells sorted from PBMCs. The origin of this receptor is a person aged 25 to 75 in good health. Source material: naive CD4+ T cells from blood. Subset reported: CD45RO-negative CD62L-positive naive CD4 T cells. This chain connects TRBV6-1 to TRBJ1-1; the match to TRBD1 covers 7 bases. The CDR3 spells CASSRTGTGTEAFF. CDR3 nucleotides: TGTGCCAGCAGCCGGACAGGTACGGGGACTGAAGCTTTCTTT.